Each of the 16 T cell receptor beta chains below was sequenced from the same sample in a study of T cell changes during pregnancy in multiple sclerosis. The protocol was immunoSEQ multiplex PCR, while the TCRdb copy is restricted to in-frame clones and leaves out a portion. In the table there are 30,000 or so clones, over 80% of which are singletons. The sample was CD8+ T cells from peripheral blood mononuclear cells, taken in the first trimester of pregnancy. These receptors all stem from a female donor with multiple sclerosis, enrolled in a pregnancy study.

The J gene is TRBJ1-3, the V gene TRBV6-5, with D hard to call. Germline CDR1 reads MNHEY; CDR2 reads SVGAGI. The CDR3 has 13 residues. V was clipped by 7 bases and J by 4 bases, with 11 bases between them. The CDR3 coding sequence is TGTGCCAGCACCGCGGGATACGGAAACACCATATATTTT. It translates to CASTAGYGNTIYF.

The V call is TRBV7-9, the J call TRBJ1-6, with a possible D match to TRBD1 (6 bases). This CDR3 is 17 amino acids long. The ends were cut back, 0 bases at V and 10 bases at J, with 19 bases in the middle. The germline CDR1 and CDR2 sequences are SEHNR and FQNEAQ (reference sequence). In DNA, the CDR3 is TGTGCCAGCAGCTTAGCGTTACAGGGAGTGATTAAGTCACCCCTCCACTTT. It specifies CASSLALQGVIKSPLHF.

This chain uses TRBV5-3 with TRBJ2-3, with TRBD2 matching 12 bases. TRBV5-3 is given ORF status, its function remaining uncertain. V lost 4 bases, J lost 7 bases, and 7 bases stayed unmatched. The CDR3 covers 15 residues. The CDR3 sequence is CARSPPGLAGNTQYF. The CDR3 nucleotides are TGTGCCAGAAGCCCACCAGGACTAGCGGGGAATACGCAGTATTTT.

V gene TRBV7-3 combines with J gene TRBJ2-1, with TRBD2 matching 12 bases. The CDR3 runs 14 residues. The ends lost 4 bases at V and 8 bases at J; junction bases unmatched: 3. The V gene's germline CDR1 is SGHTA and CDR2 FQGTGA. The CDR3 region is CASSSSGGADEQFF. CDR3 DNA: TGTGCCAGCAGCTCTAGCGGGGGGGCCGATGAGCAGTTCTTC.

The chain joins TRBV11-3 to TRBJ2-7; the match to TRBD2 covers 9 bases. The CDR3 totals 16 residues. Trimming cost V 3 bases and J 4 bases; bases outside gene matches: 10. From germline, CDR1 is SGHNT and CDR2 YENEEA. CDR3 in amino acids: CASSFGISGGEYEQYF. CDR3 coding DNA: TGTGCCAGCAGCTTCGGGATTAGCGGGGGTGAATACGAGCAGTACTTC.

The V gene is TRBV4-1, the J gene TRBJ2-1; D ambiguous. Per the germline V gene, CDR1 is MGHRA and CDR2 is YSYEKL. The CDR3 runs to 13 residues. Trimming shortened V by 5 bases and J by 10 bases, and 15 bases separated the two germline ends. In DNA, the CDR3 is TGCGCCAGCAGCGCAGCCGACTCCCCCGAGCAGTTCTTC. Protein sequence: CASSAADSPEQFF.

The chain carries TRBV7-9 and TRBJ1-2, with D possibly TRBD1 on 6 matching bases. The CDR3 runs to 15 residues. Trimming removed 1 base at V and 1 base at J, with 10 bases between. Germline assignment: CDR1 SEHNR and CDR2 FQNEAQ (reference sequence). The CDR3 region is CASSLVAGDNYGYTF. DNA of the CDR3: TGTGCCAGCAGCTTAGTGGCAGGGGATAACTATGGCTACACCTTC. Using reference TRBV7-9 and TRBJ1-2 for the parts outside the CDR3, the full variable domain is DTGVSQNPRHKITKRGQNVTFRCDPISEHNRLYWYRQTLGQGPEFLTYFQNEAQLEKSRLLSDRFSAERPKGSFSTLEIQRTEQGDSAMYLCASSLVAGDNYGYTFGSGTRLTVV.

This clone has only a few counts. This chain connects TRBV6-4 to TRBJ1-1; 9 bases are a match to TRBD1. Trimming removed 6 bases from V and 4 bases from J; junction bases left unmatched: 9. The germline V gene encodes CDR1 MRHNA and CDR2 SNTAGT. The length of the CDR3 is 15 residues. The CDR3 loop is CASSEDRGGSTEAFF. The CDR3 DNA follows: TGTGCCAGCAGCGAAGACAGGGGGGGTTCCACTGAAGCTTTCTTT.

This clone was observed once. The rearrangement links TRBV7-9 to TRBJ2-1, with 12 bases that match TRBD2. Unmatched junction bases numbered 3, after V lost 6 bases and J lost 0 bases. Germline lookup yields CDR1 SEHNR and CDR2 FQNEAQ (reference sequence). CDR3 size: 16 residues. The CDR3 is CASRTSGGGSYNEQFF. CDR3 DNA sequence: TGTGCCAGCAGGACTAGCGGGGGTGGCTCCTACAATGAGCAGTTCTTC.

This clone occurred a few times. The chain links TRBV27 to TRBJ2-1, with unresolved D. There are 14 residues in the CDR3. With 0 bases removed from V and 4 bases from J, the gap between germline ends came to 7 bases. Germline V gene sequence: CDR1 MNHEY, CDR2 SMNVEV (reference sequence). CDR3 protein: CASSLSTGYNEQFF. DNA of the CDR3: TGTGCCAGCAGTTTATCGACTGGTTACAATGAGCAGTTCTTC.

The chain employs TRBV27 and TRBJ1-2, with D maybe TRBD1 (6 bases). The CDR3 extends over 14 amino acids. Looked up from germline, CDR1 is MNHEY and CDR2 is SMNVEV (reference sequence). V was cut by 6 bases and J by 8 bases, with 19 bases left in between. DNA of the CDR3: TGTGCCAGCAGGTCTGGAGGGGGGGCGAGGGGCTACACCTTC. It translates to CASRSGGGARGYTF.

V gene TRBV7-2 combines with J gene TRBJ2-7, with 7 bases matching TRBD2. The ends lost 1 base at V and 1 base at J; junction bases unmatched: 4. CDR3 length: 15 residues. The germline V gene has CDR1 SGHTA and CDR2 FQGNSA. CDR3 bases: TGTGCCAGCAGCTTAGGAGCGGGGAGATCCTACGAGCAGTACTTC. Translation gives CASSLGAGRSYEQYF.

The gene calls are TRBV7-9 and TRBJ2-5; the match to TRBD1 covers 9 bases. J lost 5 bases, V lost 4 bases, and 8 bases had no gene match. Germline lookup yields CDR1 SEHNR and CDR2 FQNEAQ (reference sequence). The CDR3 has 15 amino acids. CDR3 nucleotides: TGTGCCAGCAGCTCTTTGGACAGGGGATGGGAGACCCAGTACTTC. Protein: CASSSLDRGWETQYF. The full variable domain, with the rest looked up from reference TRBV7-9 and TRBJ2-5, is DTGVSQNPRHKITKRGQNVTFRCDPISEHNRLYWYRQTLGQGPEFLTYFQNEAQLEKSRLLSDRFSAERPKGSFSTLEIQRTEQGDSAMYLCASSSLDRGWETQYFGPGTRLLVL.

Comments on this clone: Other DNA sequences in the same sample also yield this CDR3. The CDR3, as DNA: TGTGCCAGCAGCTTAGCGGAGGAGGACACCGGGGAGCTGTTTTTT. This codes for CASSLAEEDTGELFF. This chain links TRBV7-8 with TRBJ2-2, with TRBD2 as a possible D gene (5 bases). In germline, CDR1 is SGHVS, CDR2 FQNEAQ. The CDR3 has 15 amino acids. The V gene lost 0 bases and the J gene lost 3 bases, with 8 bases spanning the gap.

This chain connects TRBV4-3 to TRBJ1-4; D uncertain. CDR1 and CDR2 (germline): LGHNA, YSLEER. This CDR3 has 14 residues. V lost 0 bases to trimming and J lost 4 bases, with 6 bases between them. CDR3 sequence (DNA): TGCGCCAGCAGCCAAGATCGCGATAATGAAAAACTGTTTTTT. Translation: CASSQDRDNEKLFF.

This sequence joins TRBV5-1 and TRBJ1-2; TRBD1 aligns across 8 bases. CDR3 size: 15 residues. V shed 7 bases and J 6 bases; nucleotides not matched to a gene: 14. Per germline, CDR1 SGHRS and CDR2 YFSETQ. The CDR3 sequence: CASRAGQGARDGYTF. The CDR3 DNA reads as TGCGCCAGCCGGGCCGGTCAGGGGGCGCGGGATGGCTACACCTTC.